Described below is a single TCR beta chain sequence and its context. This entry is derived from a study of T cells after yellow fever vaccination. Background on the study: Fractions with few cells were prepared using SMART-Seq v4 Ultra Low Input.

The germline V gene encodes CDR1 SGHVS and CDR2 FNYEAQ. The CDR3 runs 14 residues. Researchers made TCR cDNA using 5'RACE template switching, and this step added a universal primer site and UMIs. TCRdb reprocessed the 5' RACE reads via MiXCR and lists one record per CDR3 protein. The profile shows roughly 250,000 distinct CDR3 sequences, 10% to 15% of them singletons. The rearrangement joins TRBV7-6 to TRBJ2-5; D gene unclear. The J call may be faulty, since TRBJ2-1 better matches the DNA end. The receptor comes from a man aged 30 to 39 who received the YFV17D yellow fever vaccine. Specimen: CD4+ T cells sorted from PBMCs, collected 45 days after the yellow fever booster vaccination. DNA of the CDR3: TGTGCCAGCAGGCTATCACAGAACCAAGAGACCCAGTTCTTC. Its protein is CASRLSQNQETQFF.